The rows below give T cell receptor beta chains drawn from one sample of a study of CD8 T cells in ankylosing spondylitis. TCRdb ran MiXCR on the 5' RACE reads and lists one entry per CDR3 protein. The sample includes roughly 670,000 distinct CDR3 sequences, under 20% of them seen just once. Sequences were obtained from blood, either unsorted or a sorted T cell fraction (not recorded which). The receptors derive from a male donor with ankylosing spondylitis. Each CDR3 is given with its conserved first and last residue. Fields, in order: clone size, V gene, J gene, D gene, CDR3 DNA, CDR3 protein. The D gene is left open where the match is weak. Clone sizes are given selectively: once, few, many, or a class where the clone is expanded.

NA	TRBV20-1	TRBJ2-4	NA	TGCAGTGCTAGAGATCAGGGAAGGAACATTCAGTACTTC	CSARDQGRNIQYF
few	TRBV20-1	TRBJ2-3	TRBD2	TGCAGTGCCGGCGGGGGGGCCTCAGGGTGGCTAGCAGATACGCAGTATTTT	CSAGGGASGWLADTQYF
NA	TRBV6-5	TRBJ2-7	NA	TGTGCCAGCAGTTACTCTGGGAGCGCTCCCTACGAGCAGTACTTC	CASSYSGSAPYEQYF
NA	TRBV20-1	TRBJ1-1	NA	TGCAGTGCTGTGGGACATCGGATCACTGAAGCTTTCTTT	CSAVGHRITEAFF
NA	TRBV20-1	TRBJ2-5	TRBD2	TGCAGTGCTAGAGATCCGGGGGGGCGAGAGACCCAGTACTTC	CSARDPGGRETQYF
once	TRBV5-5	TRBJ2-1	NA	TGTGCCAGCAGCTCTCAATCCGGGAGCACCTGGAGAAATGAGCAGTTCTTC	CASSSQSGSTWRNEQFF
NA	TRBV7-2	TRBJ2-1	TRBD2	TGTGCCAGCAGCTTAGGTAGCGGGGCCTCCTACAATGAGCAGTTCTTC	CASSLGSGASYNEQFF
NA	TRBV18	TRBJ1-1	NA	TGTGCCAGCTCACCCCGGGCTAGGTCGCTGGGGGCCACTGAAGCTTTCTTT	CASSPRARSLGATEAFF
NA	TRBV3-1	TRBJ2-7	NA	TGTGCCAGCAGCCAAGAGTCTAGCTCCTACGAGCAGTACTTC	CASSQESSSYEQYF
NA	TRBV7-2	TRBJ1-4	TRBD1	TGTGCCAGCAGCTTGGCGGACAGGGTTTGGGAAAAACTGTTTTTT	CASSLADRVWEKLFF